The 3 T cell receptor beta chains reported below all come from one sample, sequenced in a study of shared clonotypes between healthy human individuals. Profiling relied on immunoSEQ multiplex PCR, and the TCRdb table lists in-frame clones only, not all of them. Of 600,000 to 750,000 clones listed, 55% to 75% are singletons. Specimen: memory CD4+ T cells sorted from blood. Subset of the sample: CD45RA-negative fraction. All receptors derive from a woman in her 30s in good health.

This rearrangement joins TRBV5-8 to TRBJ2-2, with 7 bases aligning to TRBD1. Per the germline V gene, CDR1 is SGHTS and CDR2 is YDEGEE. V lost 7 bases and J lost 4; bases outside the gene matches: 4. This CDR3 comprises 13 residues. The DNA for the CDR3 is TGTGCCAGCCAGGGACAGTTCACCGGGGAGCTGTTTTTT. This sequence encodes CASQGQFTGELFF.

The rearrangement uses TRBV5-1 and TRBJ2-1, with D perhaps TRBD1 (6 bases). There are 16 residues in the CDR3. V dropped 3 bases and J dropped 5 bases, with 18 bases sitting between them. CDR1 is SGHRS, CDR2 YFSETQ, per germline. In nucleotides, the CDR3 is TGCGCCAGCAGCTGGGACCGAACAGGGAATCACAATGAGCAGTTCTTC. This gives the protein CASSWDRTGNHNEQFF.

This CDR3 reads CASRQGGQGAGGNTIYF. DNA of the CDR3: TGTGCCAGCAGACAGGGGGGACAGGGGGCAGGTGGAAACACCATATATTTT. This sequence joins TRBV27 and TRBJ1-3; 12 positions agree with TRBD1. The CDR3 runs 17 residues. V gave up 6 bases and J gave up 3 bases; unmatched junction bases: 9. CDR1 is MNHEY, CDR2 SMNVEV, per germline (reference sequence).